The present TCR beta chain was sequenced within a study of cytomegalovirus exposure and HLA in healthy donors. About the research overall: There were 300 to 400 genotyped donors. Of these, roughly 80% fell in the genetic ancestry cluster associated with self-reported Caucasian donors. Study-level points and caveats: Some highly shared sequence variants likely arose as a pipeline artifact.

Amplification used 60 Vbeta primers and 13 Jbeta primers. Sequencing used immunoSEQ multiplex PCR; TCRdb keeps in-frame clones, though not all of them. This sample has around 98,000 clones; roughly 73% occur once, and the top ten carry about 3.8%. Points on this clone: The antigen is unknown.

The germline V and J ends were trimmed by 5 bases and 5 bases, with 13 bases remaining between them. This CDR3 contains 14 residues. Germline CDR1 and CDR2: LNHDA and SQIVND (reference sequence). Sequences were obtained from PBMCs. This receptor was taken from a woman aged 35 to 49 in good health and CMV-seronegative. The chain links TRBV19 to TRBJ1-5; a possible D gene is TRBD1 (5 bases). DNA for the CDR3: TGTGCCAGTAGTCCTCAGGGTGGTGATCAGCCCCAGCATTTT. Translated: CASSPQGGDQPQHF.